A single sample is the source of the 18 T cell receptor beta chains below, sequenced in a study of T-cell memory formation after mild COVID-19. TCRdb processed the 5' RACE reads anew with MiXCR; each CDR3 protein has one entry. The sample records hundreds of thousands of distinct CDR3 sequences, over 20% being singletons. The sequencing sample was made of PBMCs or a T cell subset sorted from them (not recorded which). These receptor sequences come from an adult woman who had mild COVID-19 (a few samples of this study predate the infection). Cell type and time point are not known.

The chain joins TRBV20-1 to TRBJ2-3; maybe TRBD2 (5 bases). This CDR3 spans 15 amino acids. The ends were cut back, 5 bases at V and 0 bases at J, with 15 bases in the middle. In germline, CDR1 is DFQATT, CDR2 SNEGSKA (reference sequence). The CDR3 sequence: CSAGPPGLSTDTQYF. CDR3 in DNA: TGCAGTGCTGGACCCCCAGGACTCAGCACAGATACGCAGTATTTT.

The gene calls are TRBV9 and TRBJ1-3; D is perhaps TRBD1 (5 bases). The CDR3 sequence is 15 residues long. Germline V gives CDR1 SGDLS, CDR2 YYNGEE. V gave up 0 bases and J gave up 2 bases, with 9 bases separating them. CDR3 region: CASSVGGVAGNTIYF. Written as DNA, the CDR3 is TGTGCCAGCAGCGTAGGAGGGGTAGCTGGAAACACCATATATTTT.

The V call is TRBV12-3 or TRBV12-4, the J call TRBJ2-1; D not certain. The CDR3 contains 14 residues. V gave up 4 bases and J gave up 0 bases, with 7 bases separating them. CDR3 sequence (DNA): TGTGCCAGCAGTTCCAGGAGCTCCTACAATGAGCAGTTCTTC. Translating it yields CASSSRSSYNEQFF.

This clonotype was observed a handful of times. The chain is built from TRBV6-1 and TRBJ2-1; D is possibly TRBD1 or TRBD2 (5 bases each). V was cut by 2 bases and J by 4 bases, with 12 bases left in between. CDR1 is MNHNS, CDR2 SASEGT, per germline. The CDR3 runs 15 residues. The CDR3 protein is CASSESGAAYNEQFF. The CDR3 region has the DNA TGTGCCAGCAGTGAATCCGGGGCGGCATACAATGAGCAGTTCTTC.

This clonotype came up a few times. The chain links TRBV3-1 to TRBJ1-1; D is uncertain. The CDR3 is 14 amino acids. CDR1 is LGHDT and CDR2 is YNNKEL in the germline V gene (reference sequence). Trimming left V 0 bases short and J 3 bases short, with 8 bases between. The CDR3 sequence: CASSQEAVDTEAFF. Written as DNA, the CDR3 is TGTGCCAGCAGCCAAGAGGCCGTGGACACTGAAGCTTTCTTT.

CDR3 region: CATTQLGPQETQYF. The CDR3 DNA sequence: TGTGCCACCACCCAACTGGGACCTCAAGAGACCCAGTACTTC. The chain uses TRBV15 and TRBJ2-5; D is perhaps TRBD1 or TRBD2 (5 bases each). Germline values: CDR1 LNHNV, CDR2 YYDKDF (reference sequence). V dropped 7 bases and J dropped 2 bases, with 14 bases sitting between them. This CDR3 spans 14 amino acids.

The rearrangement uses TRBV7-2 and TRBJ1-2; 8 bases fit TRBD1. V lost 5 bases and J lost 6; bases outside the gene matches: 8. This CDR3 comprises 14 residues. Germline V gene sequence: CDR1 SGHTA, CDR2 FQGNSA. DNA for the CDR3: TGTGCCAGCAGCACAGGGACAGGCGGAGATGGCTACACCTTC. It codes for CASSTGTGGDGYTF.

The chain links TRBV12-3 or TRBV12-4 to TRBJ1-4; TRBD1 aligns across 8 bases. The CDR3 covers 15 residues. After removal of 5 bases from V and 2 bases from J, the junction contained 4 bases not matched to a gene. The CDR3 spells CASSPGGFTNEKLFF. CDR3 bases: TGTGCCAGCAGTCCAGGGGGCTTTACTAATGAAAAACTGTTTTTT.

The V and J genes are TRBV28 and TRBJ1-1; maybe TRBD1 (6 bases). The V gene's germline CDR1 is MDHEN and CDR2 SYDVKM. This CDR3 has 15 residues. Between the trimmed V and J ends, which lost 2 bases and 4 bases, there was a span of 14 bases. CDR3 DNA sequence: TGTGCCAGCAGTTTAGGGCCCGGGGGGGCCACTGAAGCTTTCTTT. Its translation: CASSLGPGGATEAFF.

The chain couples TRBV12-3 or TRBV12-4 to TRBJ1-2; a possible D gene is TRBD1 (5 bases). The ends were cut back, 4 bases at V and 8 bases at J, with 20 bases in the middle. CDR3 size: 15 residues. CDR3 sequence reads: CASSSGEVGLGGYTF. The DNA for the CDR3 is TGTGCCAGCAGTTCGGGGGAAGTGGGGCTTGGAGGCTACACCTTC.

This clonotype was picked up a small number of times. This sequence joins TRBV7-2 and TRBJ2-1; 7 bases line up with TRBD1. The CDR3 has 15 amino acids. The junction had 9 bases not matched to a gene; V was cut back by 10 bases and J by 0 bases. The germline V gene has CDR1 SGHTA and CDR2 FQGNSA. Written as DNA, the CDR3 is TGTGCCACCATGCAGGGGGTCGTCTCCTACAATGAGCAGTTCTTC. Protein product: CATMQGVVSYNEQFF.

In DNA form, the CDR3 reads TGTGCCAGCAGCCCCTCCGTGGCAGGGGGATTAACAGATACGCAGTATTTT. Residues: CASSPSVAGGLTDTQYF. This chain joins TRBV4-2 and TRBJ2-3, with 7 positions matching TRBD1. CDR3 length: 17 amino acids. CDR1 is LGHNA and CDR2 is YNFKEQ in the germline V gene. V lost 4 bases and J lost 3; bases outside the gene matches: 13.

The V gene is TRBV3-1, the J gene TRBJ2-3, with TRBD2 as a possible D gene (5 bases). The CDR3 extends over 13 amino acids. V shed 3 bases and J shed 4 bases, with 8 bases lying between them. Per the germline V gene, CDR1 is LGHDT and CDR2 is YNNKEL (reference sequence). The CDR3 DNA sequence: TGTGCCAGCAGCCATCGGGGAGCAGATACGCAGTATTTT. Translating gives CASSHRGADTQYF.

The CDR3: CASSIREGGYGYTF. The CDR3 coding sequence is TGCGCCAGCAGCATAAGGGAGGGAGGCTATGGCTACACCTTC. The genes are TRBV5-1 and TRBJ1-2; no definite D call. V lost 4 bases to trimming and J lost 4 bases, with 14 bases between them. The CDR3 is 14 amino acids. The germline CDR1 and CDR2 sequences are SGHRS and YFSETQ.

The rearrangement uses TRBV4-1 and TRBJ2-6; D call uncertain. The V gene's germline CDR1 is MGHRA and CDR2 YSYEKL. Trimming took 4 bases from V and 0 from J, leaving 4 bases between them. CDR3 length: 14 amino acids. The DNA of the CDR3 is TGCGCCAGCAGCCGGATCTCTGGGGCCAACGTCCTGACTTTC. Its protein product is CASSRISGANVLTF.

The chain carries TRBV20-1 and TRBJ2-1; 10 bases agree with TRBD2. The CDR3 sequence is 15 residues long. CDR1 and CDR2 from the germline V gene are DFQATT and SNEGSKA (reference sequence). J was trimmed by 5 bases and V by 5 bases; bases with no gene match: 9. CDR3 sequence: CSAGMLAGVDNEQFF. Written as DNA, the CDR3 is TGCAGTGCTGGAATGCTAGCGGGAGTGGACAATGAGCAGTTCTTC.

This clonotype appeared a few times. The chain combines TRBV6-6 with TRBJ2-3; 8 nucleotides agree with TRBD2. The V segment lost 10 bases and the J segment 3 bases; nucleotides outside the gene matches: 9. CDR3 length: 14 residues. Germline-derived CDR1 and CDR2 are MNHNY and SVGAGI (reference sequence). The DNA of the CDR3 is TGTGCCACCCGGGCGGGGGGCCGAACAGATACGCAGTATTTT. Translated: CATRAGGRTDTQYF.

This clonotype has more than one count but fewer than ten. The rearrangement uses TRBV27 and TRBJ2-7; 9 nucleotides line up with TRBD1. Unmatched junction bases numbered 2, after V lost 11 bases and J lost 3 bases. Germline values: CDR1 MNHEY, CDR2 SMNVEV (reference sequence). The CDR3 runs 11 residues. CDR3 loop: CAGGQGYEQYF. In DNA form, the CDR3 reads TGTGCCGGGGGACAGGGCTACGAGCAGTACTTC.